The entry below gives a single T cell receptor beta chain sequence along with its context. The length of the CDR3 is 14 residues. The ends lost 7 bases at V and 4 bases at J; junction bases unmatched: 5. CDR1 LGHNA and CDR2 YNFKEQ come from the germline V gene. These data belong to a study of blood T cell repertoires in COVID-19. As handled by the study authors: Amplified reference gene primers provided the basis for estimating nucleated cell counts. Sequenced by immunoSEQ multiplex PCR; TCRdb stores in-frame clones only, minus some. The V and J calls and the clone size are those of that table, but D and trimming were determined from the DNA. Of around 270,000 clones listed, around 84% are singletons.

The sequencing sample was made of peripheral blood. The chain uses TRBV4-2 and TRBJ1-2; 11 bases match TRBD1. This TCR came from a woman between 35 and 50 years old who had recovered from COVID-19. CDR3 nucleotides: TGTGCCAGCAACCCGGGACAGGGGGTCTATGGCTACACCTTC. Amino acid sequence: CASNPGQGVYGYTF.